This T cell receptor beta chain was sequenced for a study of T cell repertoires in ileal Crohn's disease. About the research overall: Operated complications were stricturing disease (roughly 60%) and penetrating disease (about 40%). Biopsies of inflamed ileum from the surgical specimen form M0 samples.

The CDR3 has 14 residues. Germline V gene lookup returns CDR1 GTSNPN and CDR2 SVGIG (reference sequence). The trim removed 5 bases at V and 1 base at J, leaving 3 bases unmatched. As concerns this clone: Its specificity is unknown.

Study results and limitations: Clonality above 26.8% at surgery always came with endoscopic recurrence. Mucosal expansions were suggested to be mainly CD8 T cells.

Produced via immunoSEQ multiplex PCR; TCRdb's table is partial and in-frame only. The sample yields roughly 6,600 clones, over 75% seen once. As to time point: inflamed ileum from the surgical specimen. The clonotype originates from an adult with Crohn's disease. Input material: ileal tissue. The chain joins TRBV30 to TRBJ1-4; TRBD1 matches at 8 bases. This chain's CDR3 is CAWATGVTNEKLFF. DNA of the CDR3: TGTGCCTGGGCGACAGGGGTAACTAATGAAAAACTGTTTTTT.